This record looks at one TCR beta chain sequence and its context. Its matching antigen is unknown. The data were obtained in a study of OX40 agonist ivuxolimab in advanced cancers. General study points: The study found that CD8+ T cells averaged more expanded clones than CD4+. The expanded peripheral T cells' antigen specificity was not determined.

At baseline, cycle 4 day 1, and cycle 7 day 1, blood was sampled. CDR3 length: 15 residues. Per germline, CDR1 KGHSH and CDR2 LQKENI. J gave up 2 bases and V 5 bases, and 7 bases lay outside the gene matches. Data came from immunoSEQ multiplex PCR; TCRdb stores just in-frame clones and leaves some out. The data hold tens of thousands of clones, with 80% to 95% observed a single time. The sequenced sample was CD4+ or CD8+ T cells sorted from blood, obtained in a trial of the OX40 agonist ivuxolimab. The V gene is TRBV18, the J gene TRBJ2-3; 7 bases are shared with TRBD2. The sequence was collected from an adult with an advanced solid tumor such as melanoma, head and neck, liver or kidney cancer. CDR3 protein: CASSGGGGPTDTQYF. The CDR3 coding sequence is TGTGCCAGCTCAGGCGGGGGAGGGCCCACAGATACGCAGTATTTT.